This T cell receptor (beta chain) is drawn from a study of cytomegalovirus exposure and HLA in healthy donors. Study observations and caveats: In an earlier analysis, most TCR beta V segments were productive about 87% or about 30% of the time.

With regard to this clone: Its antigen is undetermined.

The germline V gene has CDR1 SNHLY and CDR2 FYNNEI. Trimming stripped 8 bases from V and 0 bases from J, with 11 bases between. This CDR3 has 14 amino acids. This PCR relied on a set of 60 Vbeta primers and 13 Jbeta primers. The method was immunoSEQ multiplex PCR; TCRdb's version includes in-frame clones alone and lacks a portion of them. In the table there are about 110,000 clones, 70% to 80% of which are singletons. The TCR was taken from a woman in her twenties or thirties in good health and CMV-seropositive. Material for sequencing was PBMCs. The V and J genes are TRBV2 and TRBJ1-5; D unresolved. CDR3 in DNA: TGTGCCAGCTGCGTCACCAATAGCAATCAGCCCCAGCATTTT. Translated: CASCVTNSNQPQHF.